This T cell receptor (beta chain) was found in a study of beta chain features in type 1 diabetes. Overall study findings and caveats: Moderate but significant shortening of TCRB CDR3s was recorded in all four CD4+ subsets from Type 1 diabetes patients.

Worth noting for this clone: Its antigen is not known.

Investigators reverse transcribed all isolated RNA, so they sequenced expressed TCRB transcripts. The method was immunoSEQ multiplex PCR; TCRdb's version includes in-frame clones alone and lacks a portion of them. Of 550,000 to 850,000 clones in the sample, under 15% were seen once. Trimming cost V 10 bases and J 7 bases; bases outside gene matches: 9. The CDR3 has 12 residues. Germline V gene lookup returns CDR1 MDHEN and CDR2 SYDVKM. The sequence was collected from a man aged 18 to 30 with type 1 diabetes. The chain has TRBV28 and TRBJ2-7, with 8 bases aligning to TRBD1. The sample consisted of naive CD4+ T cells from blood. CDR3: CATWTGMREQYF. The CDR3 DNA sequence: TGTGCCACCTGGACAGGGATGAGGGAGCAGTACTTC.